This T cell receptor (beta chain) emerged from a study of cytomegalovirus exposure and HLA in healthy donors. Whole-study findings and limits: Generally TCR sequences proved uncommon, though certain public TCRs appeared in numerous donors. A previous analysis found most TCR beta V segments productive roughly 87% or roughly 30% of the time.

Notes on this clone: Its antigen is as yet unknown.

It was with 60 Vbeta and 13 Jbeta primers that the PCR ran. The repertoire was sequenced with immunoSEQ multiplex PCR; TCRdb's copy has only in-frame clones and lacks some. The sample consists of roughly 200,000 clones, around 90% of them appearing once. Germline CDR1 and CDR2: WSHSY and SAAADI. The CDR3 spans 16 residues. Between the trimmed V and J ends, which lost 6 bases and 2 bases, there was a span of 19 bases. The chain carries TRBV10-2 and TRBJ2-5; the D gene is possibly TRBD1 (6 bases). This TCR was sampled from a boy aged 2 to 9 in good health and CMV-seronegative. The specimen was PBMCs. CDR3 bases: TGCGCCAGCAGAAAGCTTGGACAGCAAAATCAAGAGACCCAGTACTTC. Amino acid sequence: CASRKLGQQNQETQYF.